Each of the 3 T cell receptor beta chains below was sequenced from the same sample in a study of spatial heterogeneity in lung cancer. TCRdb passed the 5' RACE reads through MiXCR, listing each CDR3 protein once. The sample has roughly 15,000 distinct CDR3 sequences, about 3.6% seen once. The time point: sample taken at primary tumor resection. The specimen was normal lung tissue next to the tumor, collected at surgery. The receptors come from a male donor with early-stage non-small cell lung cancer.

This clonotype was found many times. This beta chain was picked up by a library intended for alpha chains and is off target, so its count carries little meaning. The chain is built from TRBV4-1 and TRBJ1-1, with 11 positions matching TRBD1. There are 15 residues in the CDR3. V was pared by 1 base and J by 8 bases, with 6 bases of the junction left unmatched. Germline V gene sequence: CDR1 MGHRA, CDR2 YSYEKL. The DNA of the CDR3 is TGCGCCAGCAGCCAAGCCCGGGACAGGGGGGAGGAAGCTTTCTTT. Translated, it gives CASSQARDRGEEAFF.

Many counts were recorded for this clonotype. This beta chain appears as a stray read in a library generated for alpha chains; its size is not informative. The rearrangement links TRBV28 to TRBJ2-5; D is ambiguous. Germline-derived CDR1 and CDR2 are MDHEN and SYDVKM. CDR3 length equals 13 residues. Trimming left V 5 bases short and J 2 bases short, with 9 bases between. Here the CDR3 reads CASSLTFQETQYF. CDR3 sequence (DNA): TGTGCCAGCAGTCTGACATTTCAAGAGACCCAGTACTTC.

This clonotype was recorded many times. This beta chain slipped into a library made for alpha chains as a stray read, so its size is not meaningful. V usage is TRBV12-3 or TRBV12-4 and J usage is TRBJ2-1; 12 bases line up with TRBD2. The length of the CDR3 is 18 residues. Trimming at V came to 6 bases and at J to 8 bases, leaving 17 bases not matched to a gene. The CDR3 region has the DNA TGTGCCAGCAGACGTCGGCTAGCGGGAGGGAAAGGCTTAGATGAGCAGTTCTTC. This gives the protein CASRRRLAGGKGLDEQFF.